The rows below give T cell receptor beta chains drawn from one sample of a study of OX40 agonist ivuxolimab in advanced cancers. Generated by immunoSEQ multiplex PCR, the TCRdb table keeps only in-frame clones and is missing some. In the table there are 50,000 to 65,000 clones, roughly 90% of which are singletons. Specimen: CD4+ or CD8+ T cells sorted from blood, collected in a trial of the OX40 agonist ivuxolimab. These receptor sequences come from an adult with an advanced solid tumor such as melanoma, head and neck, liver or kidney cancer. The conserved cysteine and the conserved F or W are not part of the CDR3 here. Each record gives: V gene, CDR3 length, CDR3 protein.

v_call: TRBV30
cdr3_length: 12
cdr3_aa: AWSDGTAQETQY

v_call: TRBV13
cdr3_length: 11
cdr3_aa: ASSLGEGYEQY

v_call: TRBV7-8
cdr3_length: 13
cdr3_aa: ASSQDGGAYQPQH

v_call: TRBV13
cdr3_length: 13
cdr3_aa: ASSLGGGLQETQY

v_call: TRBV30
cdr3_length: 11
cdr3_aa: AWERTGTYEQY

v_call: TRBV4-1
cdr3_length: 13
cdr3_aa: ASSQPGQATYEQY

v_call: TRBV13
cdr3_length: 14
cdr3_aa: ASSLSQGATNEKLF

v_call: TRBV10-3
cdr3_length: 11
cdr3_aa: AISDTGNTEAF

v_call: TRBV7-6
cdr3_length: 10
cdr3_aa: ASAGYQETQY

v_call: TRBV4-2
cdr3_length: 14
cdr3_aa: ASSQEAYGGNQPQH

v_call: TRBV10-3
cdr3_length: 10
cdr3_aa: AIGRGDYEQY

v_call: TRBV9
cdr3_length: 13
cdr3_aa: ASSVARQGDYEQY

v_call: TRBV11-1
cdr3_length: 13
cdr3_aa: ASSHEFRLTGELF

v_call: TRBV2
cdr3_length: 9
cdr3_aa: ASQPSYEQY

v_call: TRBV4-1
cdr3_length: 14
cdr3_aa: ASSQDVDTFNQPQH

v_call: TRBV9
cdr3_length: 12
cdr3_aa: ASKSGRNTGELF

v_call: TRBV4-1
cdr3_length: 13
cdr3_aa: ASSLRDYVNNEQF

v_call: TRBV5-6
cdr3_length: 13
cdr3_aa: ASSLGGQGAWELF

v_call: TRBV28
cdr3_length: 14
cdr3_aa: ASRPPRTGLLDEQF

v_call: TRBV23-1
cdr3_length: 14
cdr3_aa: ASSVGPSFGPPLAF

v_call: TRBV6-1
cdr3_length: 12
cdr3_aa: ASSSGQGADTQY

v_call: TRBV7-8
cdr3_length: 16
cdr3_aa: ASSFSYRRGRAGDTQY

v_call: TRBV28
cdr3_length: 11
cdr3_aa: ASSSGANYEQY

v_call: TRBV5-1
cdr3_length: 11
cdr3_aa: ATGQERNSPLH

v_call: TRBV6-1
cdr3_length: 15
cdr3_aa: ASSERWDRRANQPQH

v_call: TRBV4-1
cdr3_length: 14
cdr3_aa: ASSQAPGISNQPQH

v_call: TRBV6-1
cdr3_length: 12
cdr3_aa: ASSELPGQGKAF

v_call: TRBV27
cdr3_length: 12
cdr3_aa: ASSWGMGNTEAF

v_call: TRBV2
cdr3_length: 10
cdr3_aa: ASSDPGFEQY

v_call: TRBV7-9
cdr3_length: 15
cdr3_aa: ASSFGGGPYSRETQY

v_call: TRBV4-3
cdr3_length: 11
cdr3_aa: ASSQDLTYEQY

v_call: TRBV7-9
cdr3_length: 14
cdr3_aa: ASSPAGVLNTDTQY

v_call: TRBV13
cdr3_length: 13
cdr3_aa: ASSIVGPFTDTQY

v_call: TRBV2
cdr3_length: 12
cdr3_aa: ASSWDTPNTEAF

v_call: TRBV11-2
cdr3_length: 13
cdr3_aa: ASSPKAGQTYEQY

v_call: TRBV29-1
cdr3_length: 12
cdr3_aa: SVVFRQRNTEAF

v_call: TRBV6-1
cdr3_length: 13
cdr3_aa: ASLSGRYNTGELF

v_call: TRBV2
cdr3_length: 12
cdr3_aa: ASSGDASGNTIY

v_call: TRBV27
cdr3_length: 11
cdr3_aa: ASSRTGVNEQF

v_call: TRBV30
cdr3_length: 12
cdr3_aa: AWTPARVAYEQY

v_call: TRBV9
cdr3_length: 14
cdr3_aa: ASSAPQGYSTDTQY

v_call: TRBV5-1
cdr3_length: 14
cdr3_aa: ASSSLKGAHDYGYT